This TCR beta chain was obtained from a study of T cell responses to AZD1222 COVID-19 vaccine. Sequencing was performed with immunoSEQ multiplex PCR; in TCRdb, only in-frame clones are kept and a portion is missing. The sample consists of roughly 200,000 clones, about 93% of them appearing once. This clone was observed a handful of times. Its antigen remains unidentified. General observations from the study: Nearly half of spike-specific TCRs reportedly go after variant regions that carry no mutations. Spike-specific TCR breadth and depth rose after two AZD1222 doses. The donor cohort was predominantly white British with a female majority, and clonal diversity may have been underestimated. Repertoires were obtained only post-peak T cell response.

CDR1 and CDR2 from the germline V gene are SGHTA and FQGNSA. This CDR3 has 15 residues. V lost 2 bases to trimming and J lost 1 base, with 8 bases between them. This receptor was identified in an adult who received the MenACWY meningococcal vaccine as a control. The sample in question was peripheral blood, obtained 28 days after the second dose of the MenACWY control vaccine. The chain couples TRBV7-2 to TRBJ2-2, with D possibly being TRBD1 (5 bases). CDR3: CASSLTGGNTGELFF. The CDR3 DNA follows: TGTGCCAGCAGCTTAACAGGCGGGAACACCGGGGAGCTGTTTTTT.